The source of this T cell receptor (beta chain) is a study of response to subunit inactivated influenza vaccine. This CDR3 has 15 residues. The V and J ends lost 5 bases and 7 bases, in that order; junction bases with no gene match: 15. CDR1 and CDR2 (germline): DFQATT, SNEGSKA (reference sequence). MiXCR, applied by TCRdb to the RT-PCR reads, yields one record per CDR3 protein. The repertoire holds about 800,000 distinct CDR3 sequences, about 20% seen once, with roughly 10% in the top ten. Study-level points and caveats: It was the authors' suggestion that each seasonal influenza vaccination recruits few new T cells.

Only a few counts were recorded for this clonotype. Its target is not known. V and J are TRBV20-1 and TRBJ1-2; the match to TRBD1 covers 8 bases. This specimen consisted of PBMCs from blood, obtained 5 days after vaccination. This receptor was identified in a man aged 45-65 years who received an inactivated influenza vaccine. The CDR3 loop is CSAGNPGQVVGGYTF. The CDR3 nucleotides are TGCAGTGCTGGAAACCCGGGACAGGTGGTTGGTGGCTACACCTTC.